This TCR beta chain came from a study of blood T cells in healthy people across ages (dated by TCRdb to between 2015 and 2016). In terms of the full investigation: Template switching captured roughly one uniquely barcoded TCR beta cDNA molecule per two T cells in model experiments. The study measured age-related changes in TCR beta repertoire diversity using deep sequencing normalized with unique cDNA molecular identifiers. The donors were divided into four age groups: young (average approximately 16 years), middle-aged (approximately 41), aged (approximately 62) and long-lived (roughly 82). For two donors (one aged 18 to 29 and one aged 80 or older), the study analyzed two additional independent replicas of 1 million unique cDNA reads from the same blood draw. To avoid experimental bias, donors of different ages were randomly spread across the sequencing lanes. Overall study results and their limits: Because donor CMV infection status was unknown, age-related changes in expanded clonotypes were potentially confounded. Compared with the aged group, the long-lived group had more naive CD4+ T cells, fewer expanded clones and increased TCR diversity, a pattern suggesting age selection. Observed TCR beta diversity per million T cells fell roughly linearly with age, and a significant reduction was already apparent by age roughly 40. Because profiling used bulk unsorted PBMCs, naive and antigen-experienced compartments could not be compared conclusively. Estimates of total diversity based on one million sequenced T cells were considered lower bounds and underestimates. A strong correlation was found between observed TCR beta diversity and the percentage of naive T cells measured by flow cytometry.

Comments on this clonotype: It lacks a known antigen. The sample holds no much larger clone one base away, and base qualities are not on file.

The cysteine opens and the phenylalanine closes a CDR3 of 16 amino acids. The only DNA kept is the CDR3, 48 bases in frame from the first base. The germline ends are 12 bases apart after V is trimmed by 2 bases and J by 0 bases. The library was generated by 5' RACE. TCRdb lists the instrument as Illumina HiSeq 2500. A second PCR of roughly 6 to 11 cycles was run with a J-beta primer mix and a sample-barcoded 5' primer. Each TCR beta cDNA molecule received a unique molecular identifier from a template-switch 5' adaptor carrying 12 random nucleotides. At least 2.5 million CDR3-containing paired-end reads were obtained from each sample. The Mint cDNA synthesis kit, primed by a TRBC-specific oligonucleotide, was used to synthesize first-strand cDNA from all RNA. All cDNA was treated with uracil-DNA glycosylase and then went through a first 18-cycle PCR with the universal primers M1SS and BC2_uni_R. As for how the authors treated the data: Normalization of each sample was performed by random selection of 1 million high-quality reads, each carrying a distinct molecular identifier. Reads with shared molecular identifiers were discarded instead of being binned into consensus sequences. CDR3 identification, clonotype clustering and error correction used MiTCR with a Q25 quality threshold and the strictest error-elimination algorithm. Lower-bound total TCR beta diversity was estimated with a nonparametric unseen species model using Euler transformation. The public reads were reanalyzed by TCRdb: fastp trimming at Q25, MiXCR alignment, in-frame beta chains only. Rows merge per CDR3 protein into single entries with the most common DNA and genes. These V and J calls derive from TCRdb rather than the authors' analysis. This sample lists some 1.4 million distinct CDR3 sequences; 40% to 50% were detected once. Of the sample, 7% to 9.5% is held by the ten largest clones.

Donors were about 36 systemically healthy Caucasian individuals from Russia aged roughly 6 to 95 years. Each donor gave ten milliliters of peripheral blood, collected into EDTA-treated Vacutainer tubes. Ficoll-Paque density-gradient centrifugation was used to isolate PBMCs, with at least 6.5 million per sample. Total RNA, at least 5.5 micrograms per sample, was extracted from PBMCs with Trizol reagent. The percentages of naive CD45RAhigh/CD27high T cells were determined by flow cytometry on a PBMC aliquot from every donor. The chain couples TRBV12-3 or TRBV12-4 to TRBJ2-3; the D segment cannot be called with confidence. Sequencing was performed on blood. The sequence came from a woman between 18 and 30 years old in good health. The sequence in DNA is TGTGCCAGCAGTTTAAGGTGGTACGGGAGCACAGATACGCAGTATTTT. Protein translation: CASSLRWYGSTDTQYF.